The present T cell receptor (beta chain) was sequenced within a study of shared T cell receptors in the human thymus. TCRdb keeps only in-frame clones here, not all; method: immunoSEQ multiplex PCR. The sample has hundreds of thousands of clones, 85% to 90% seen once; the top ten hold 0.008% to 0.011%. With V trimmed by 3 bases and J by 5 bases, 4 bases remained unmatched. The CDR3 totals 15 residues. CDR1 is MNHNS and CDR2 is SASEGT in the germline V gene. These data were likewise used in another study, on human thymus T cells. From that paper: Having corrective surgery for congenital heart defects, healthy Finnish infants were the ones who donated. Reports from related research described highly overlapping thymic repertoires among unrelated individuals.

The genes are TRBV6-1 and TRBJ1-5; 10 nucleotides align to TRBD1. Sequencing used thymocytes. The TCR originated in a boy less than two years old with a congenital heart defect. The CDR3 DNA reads TGTGCCAGCAGTGAGGACAGGGGGAAAGATCAGCCCCAGCATTTT. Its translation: CASSEDRGKDQPQHF.